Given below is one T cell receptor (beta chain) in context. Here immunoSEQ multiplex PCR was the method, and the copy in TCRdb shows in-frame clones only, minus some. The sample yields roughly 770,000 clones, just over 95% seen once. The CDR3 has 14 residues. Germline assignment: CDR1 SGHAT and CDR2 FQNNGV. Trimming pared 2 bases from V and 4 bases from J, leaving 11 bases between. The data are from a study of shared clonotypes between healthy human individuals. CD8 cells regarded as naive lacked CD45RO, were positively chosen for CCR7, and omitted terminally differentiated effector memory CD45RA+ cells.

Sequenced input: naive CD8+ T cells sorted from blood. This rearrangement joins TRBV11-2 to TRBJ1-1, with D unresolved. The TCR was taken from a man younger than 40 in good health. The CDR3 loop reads CASSLLTFGTEAFF. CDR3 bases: TGTGCCAGCAGCTTATTGACTTTCGGCACTGAAGCTTTCTTT.